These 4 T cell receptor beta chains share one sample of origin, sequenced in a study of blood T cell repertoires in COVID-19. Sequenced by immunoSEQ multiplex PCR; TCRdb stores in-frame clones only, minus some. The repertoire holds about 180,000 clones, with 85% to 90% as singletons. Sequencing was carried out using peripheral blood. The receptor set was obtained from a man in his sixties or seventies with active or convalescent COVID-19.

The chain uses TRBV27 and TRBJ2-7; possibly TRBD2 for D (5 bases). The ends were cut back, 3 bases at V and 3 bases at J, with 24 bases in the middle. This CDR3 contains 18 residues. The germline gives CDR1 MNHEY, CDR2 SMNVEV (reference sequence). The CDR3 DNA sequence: TGTGCCAGCAGTTTTCGCTGGCGGGCTGGGCAGGCCTACTACGAGCAGTACTTC. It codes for CASSFRWRAGQAYYEQYF.

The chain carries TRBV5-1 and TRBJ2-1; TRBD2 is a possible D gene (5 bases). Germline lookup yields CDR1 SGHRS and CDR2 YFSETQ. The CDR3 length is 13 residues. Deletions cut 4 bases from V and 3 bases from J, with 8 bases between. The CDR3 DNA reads TGCGCCAGCAGCCGAGGGATCTACAATGAGCAGTTCTTC. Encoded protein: CASSRGIYNEQFF.

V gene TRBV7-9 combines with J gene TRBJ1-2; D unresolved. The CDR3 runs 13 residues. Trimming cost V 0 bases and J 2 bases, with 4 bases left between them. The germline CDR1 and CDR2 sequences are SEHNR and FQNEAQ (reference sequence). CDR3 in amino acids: CASSLASNYGYTF. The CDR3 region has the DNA TGTGCCAGCAGCTTAGCGTCGAACTATGGCTACACCTTC. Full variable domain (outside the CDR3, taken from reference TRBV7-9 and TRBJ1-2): DTGVSQNPRHKITKRGQNVTFRCDPISEHNRLYWYRQTLGQGPEFLTYFQNEAQLEKSRLLSDRFSAERPKGSFSTLEIQRTEQGDSAMYLCASSLASNYGYTFGSGTRLTVV.

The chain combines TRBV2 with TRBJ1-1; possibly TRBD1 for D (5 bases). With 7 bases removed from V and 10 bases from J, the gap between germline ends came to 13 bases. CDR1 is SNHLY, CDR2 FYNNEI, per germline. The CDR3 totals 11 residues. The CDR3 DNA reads TGTGCCAGCAAACCGGGACTCCGAGCTTTCTTT. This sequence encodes CASKPGLRAFF.